The rows below give T cell receptor beta chains drawn from one sample of a study of cytomegalovirus exposure and HLA in healthy donors. TCRdb's copy holds only in-frame clones and misses some; the assay was immunoSEQ multiplex PCR. The sample has 75,000 to 100,000 clones; around 74% are singletons. Sequenced sample: PBMCs. The receptors here all came from a male donor in good health and CMV-seronegative. Each CDR3 is given with its conserved first and last residue. Fields, in order: clone size, J gene, D gene, V gene, CDR3 DNA, CDR3 protein. D genes are given only for firm matches. Size is omitted from some rows. Given values are once, few, many or a class for expanded clones.

NA,TRBJ1-1,NA,TRBV7-9,TGTGCCAGCAGCTTAGATGTAGGAGGGATGAACACTGAAGCTTTCTTT,CASSLDVGGMNTEAFF
NA,TRBJ1-2,TRBD1,TRBV5-5,TGTGCCAGCAGCTGGGACAGGGGGAACTATGGCTACACCTTC,CASSWDRGNYGYTF
NA,TRBJ1-2,NA,TRBV11-2,TGTGCCAGCAGCTTAGCCCGGGGGGGCAACTATGGCTACACCTTC,CASSLARGGNYGYTF
NA,TRBJ1-4,TRBD1,TRBV6-1,TGTGCCAGCAGTGAAGTGGACAGGGGGCATGAAAAACTGTTTTTT,CASSEVDRGHEKLFF
once,TRBJ2-7,NA,TRBV27,TGTGCCAGCAATGGCCAGGTCTACGAGCAGTACTTC,CASNGQVYEQYF
NA,TRBJ2-5,TRBD2,TRBV5-4,TGTGCCAGCAGCCCAACCCGACTAGCAGAGACCCAGTACTTC,CASSPTRLAETQYF
NA,TRBJ2-7,NA,TRBV19,TGTGCCAGTAGTGAGAGCCACCGAGGAAACTACGAGCAGTACTTC,CASSESHRGNYEQYF
NA,TRBJ2-7,NA,TRBV4-2,TGTGCCAGCAGCCAAGAGACCGACGGGTCGTACGAGCAGTACTTC,CASSQETDGSYEQYF
NA,TRBJ2-2,TRBD2,TRBV18,TGTGCCAGCTCACCGCCGCTAGCGGCGAACACCGGGGAGCTGTTTTTT,CASSPPLAANTGELFF
once,TRBJ2-7,NA,TRBV5-1,TGCGCCAGCAGCCTTCTTGTTGGGGAGGTGCCTAGCTCCTACGAGCAGTACTTC,CASSLLVGEVPSSYEQYF
NA,TRBJ2-2,TRBD2,TRBV7-2,TGTGCCAGCAGCATAACTAGCGGGAGGTCGAACACCGGGGAGCTGTTTTTT,CASSITSGRSNTGELFF
NA,TRBJ2-3,NA,TRBV6-5,TGTGCCAGCAGACGAGGAACAGATACGCAGTATTTT,CASRRGTDTQYF
NA,TRBJ2-1,NA,TRBV5-1,TGCGCCAGCGGATCTAGCTCCTACAATGAGCAGTTCTTC,CASGSSSYNEQFF
NA,TRBJ1-5,NA,TRBV5-6,TGTGCCAGCAGCTTGGAACAGGGCAATCAGCCCCAGCATTTT,CASSLEQGNQPQHF
NA,TRBJ1-2,NA,TRBV4-3,TGCGCCAGCAGCCAAGATCCCCGGAGCTATGGCTACACCTTC,CASSQDPRSYGYTF
NA,TRBJ2-1,TRBD1,TRBV4-3,TGCGCCAGCAGCCAAGAGACAGGGTACAATGAGCAGTTCTTC,CASSQETGYNEQFF
NA,TRBJ2-3,NA,TRBV19,TGTGCCAGTAGTACCAGGTTCCGCGGGGAGACAGATACGCAGTATTTT,CASSTRFRGETDTQYF
NA,TRBJ2-1,TRBD2,TRBV6-1,TGTGCCAGCAGTGACCTTAGCGGGAGCTCCTACAATGAGCAGTTCTTC,CASSDLSGSSYNEQFF
few,TRBJ2-1,TRBD2,TRBV15,TGTGCCACCAGCAGAGGGACTAGCGGGAGGTACAATGAGCAGTTCTTC,CATSRGTSGRYNEQFF
NA,TRBJ2-2,TRBD1,TRBV29-1,TGCAGCGTGTCCGGGACAGGTACCGGGGAGCTGTTTTTT,CSVSGTGTGELFF
NA,TRBJ2-7,NA,TRBV28,TGTGCCAGCAGTTTGGAACAGGTCTACGAGCAGTACTTC,CASSLEQVYEQYF
NA,TRBJ2-5,NA,TRBV21-1,TGTGCCAGCAGCCCGATACAATATCGGGGGACCCAGTACTTC,CASSPIQYRGTQYF
NA,TRBJ2-3,TRBD2,TRBV30,TGTGCCTGGAGTTGGGGGACTAGCGCCACAGATACGCAGTATTTT,CAWSWGTSATDTQYF
NA,TRBJ2-5,NA,TRBV7-9,TGTGCCAGCAGCTTACTGGTGGGAGCTGGCGAGACCCAGTACTTC,CASSLLVGAGETQYF
NA,TRBJ1-1,NA,TRBV30,TGTGCCTGGAGTTACAGGGATGACACTGAAGCTTTCTTT,CAWSYRDDTEAFF
NA,TRBJ2-1,TRBD2,TRBV4-2,TGTGCCAGCAGCCAAGTGGCGGGAGGTAACAATGAGCAGTTCTTC,CASSQVAGGNNEQFF
NA,TRBJ2-1,NA,TRBV27,TGTGCCAGCAGCTCGACGGCTAGCTCCTACAATGAGCAGTTCTTC,CASSSTASSYNEQFF
NA,TRBJ2-1,TRBD2,TRBV7-2,TGTGCCAGCAGCCCAGGACTAGCGGAAAACTACAATGAGCAGTTCTTC,CASSPGLAENYNEQFF
NA,TRBJ2-7,TRBD2,TRBV6-4,TGTGCCAGCAGTGTTGAAGCGGGAGTCTACGAGCAGTACTTC,CASSVEAGVYEQYF
NA,TRBJ2-5,NA,TRBV10-3,TGTGCCATCAGAATGGGGTCAGGGGAGACCCAGTACTTC,CAIRMGSGETQYF
NA,TRBJ2-3,TRBD2,TRBV15,TGTGCCACCAGCAGAGGGCCCGGGGAGGGAACAGATACGCAGTATTTT,CATSRGPGEGTDTQYF
NA,TRBJ1-4,TRBD1,TRBV7-6,TGTGCCAGCAGCAGGGGCCCCAGGGGGCTAATTGGGGAAAAACTGTTTTTT,CASSRGPRGLIGEKLFF
NA,TRBJ1-2,NA,TRBV5-1,TGCGCCAGCAGCTTCTATCCTGAGGGAGTCGGTCTTGGTGGCTACACCTTC,CASSFYPEGVGLGGYTF
few,TRBJ2-3,NA,TRBV7-8,TGTGCCAGCAGCTCGGGAATATCAGGCTTGGCAGATACGCAGTATTTT,CASSSGISGLADTQYF
NA,TRBJ1-1,NA,TRBV28,TGTGCCAGCATAAAGGCGGGACGGATGAACACTGAAGCTTTCTTT,CASIKAGRMNTEAFF
NA,TRBJ1-1,NA,TRBV30,TGTGCCTGGAGGGACAGATTGCAAGCTTTCTTT,CAWRDRLQAFF
NA,TRBJ2-1,NA,TRBV5-6,TGTGCCAGCAGCTCCTTTTCCGGGAATCTCTACAATGAGCAGTTCTTC,CASSSFSGNLYNEQFF
NA,TRBJ1-2,TRBD1,TRBV29-1,TGCAGCGTTGATGGGTTAGGGACAGGGGTGGATGGCTACACCTTC,CSVDGLGTGVDGYTF
NA,TRBJ2-5,TRBD2,TRBV18,TGTGCCAGCTCACCTAGACTAGCGGGAGGAGAGGAGACCCAGTACTTC,CASSPRLAGGEETQYF
few,TRBJ2-5,TRBD2,TRBV11-3,TGTGCCAGCAGCTTAGGCGGCTTTGCGGGAGGGCCCGAGACCCAGTACTTC,CASSLGGFAGGPETQYF
NA,TRBJ1-4,NA,TRBV7-9,TGTGCCAGCAGTCTCCGACAGAACCCCCCGAATGAAAAACTGTTTTTT,CASSLRQNPPNEKLFF
NA,TRBJ2-5,TRBD2,TRBV19,TGTGCCAGTACCAGGACTAGCGGGAGGGCCTCCATGGAGACCCAGTACTTC,CASTRTSGRASMETQYF
NA,TRBJ2-1,TRBD1,TRBV9,TGTGCCAGCAGCCCCCGGACAGGGTTTGACAATGAGCAGTTCTTC,CASSPRTGFDNEQFF
NA,TRBJ2-5,TRBD2,TRBV29-1,TGCAGCGTTCAAACTAGCGGCAAAGAGACCCAGTACTTC,CSVQTSGKETQYF
NA,TRBJ2-7,TRBD1,TRBV5-1,TGCGCCAGCACATCCACAGGGGGCTCCTACGAGCAGTACTTC,CASTSTGGSYEQYF
once,TRBJ2-5,NA,TRBV5-5,TGTGCCAGCAGCTTGGGGACAGTTCAAGAGACCCAGTACTTC,CASSLGTVQETQYF
NA,TRBJ2-5,NA,TRBV2,TGTGCCAGCACCCGCCTTGAGACAGGAGAGACCCAGTACTTC,CASTRLETGETQYF
NA,TRBJ2-7,TRBD1,TRBV6-1,TGTGCCAGCAGTGGCCGGGACAGTCAGGGATACGAGCAGTACTTC,CASSGRDSQGYEQYF
many,TRBJ2-7,TRBD1,TRBV7-6,TGTGCCAGCAGCTTAGGGCTACCAGGACAGGGGTATGTGCAGTACTTC,CASSLGLPGQGYVQYF
NA,TRBJ2-7,TRBD1,TRBV11-2,TGTGCCAGCAGCCCACCGAGACAGGGGCCTTCCTACGAGCAGTACTTC,CASSPPRQGPSYEQYF
NA,TRBJ2-7,NA,TRBV30,TGTGCCTGGAGTGTACGAGGGGGTCCCTCCTACGAGCAGTACTTC,CAWSVRGGPSYEQYF
NA,TRBJ2-5,TRBD1,TRBV30,TGTGCCTGGGGGCCGACAGGGGGCTTTGAGACCCAGTACTTC,CAWGPTGGFETQYF
NA,TRBJ1-4,NA,TRBV29-1,TGCAGCGTTGCCCTCGCAACTAATGAAAAACTGTTTTTT,CSVALATNEKLFF
NA,TRBJ2-7,TRBD1,TRBV4-3,TGCGCCAGCAGCCCTTGGACAGGGGAATCCTACGAGCAGTACTTC,CASSPWTGESYEQYF